This T cell receptor beta chain is drawn from a study of Graves' ophthalmopathy and Graves' hyperthyroidism. The overall study: Peripheral blood collection took place at initial diagnosis, before any treatment. Study results and limitations: Ophthalmopathy was separated from stable hyperthyroidism by a 13-signature model with over 85% sensitivity and over 70% specificity. A majority of expanded thyroid clonotypes exceeding 0.001 frequency were likewise present in blood.

This clonotype has at least ten counts. Its cognate antigen is unknown. The V segment lost 1 base and the J segment 0 bases; nucleotides outside the gene matches: 5. Germline CDR1 LNHDA, CDR2 SQIVND (reference sequence). This CDR3 has 16 residues. The TCR beta CDR3 regions underwent amplification from RNA transcripts. An opening RT-PCR round employed HTBI primers and preceded a second-round multiplex PCR. TCRdb passed the multiplex PCR reads through MiXCR, listing each CDR3 protein once. In the table there are under 350,000 distinct CDR3 sequences, around a sixth of which are singletons. This TCR was recovered from an adult man with Graves' ophthalmopathy. The rearrangement uses TRBV19 and TRBJ1-1, with 7 positions matching TRBD1. Sequencing used peripheral blood. CDR3 region: CASSIGTGEMNTEAFF. In nucleotides, the CDR3 is TGTGCCAGTAGTATAGGGACAGGCGAGATGAACACTGAAGCTTTCTTT.